The entry below gives a single T cell receptor beta chain sequence along with its context. The sample originates from a study of blood T cell repertoires in COVID-19. In the study overall: The United States, Italy and Spain provided the acute and convalescent COVID-19 samples.

Under the authors' procedure: Amplification from reference gene primers served as the basis for estimated nucleated cell counts. Assay: immunoSEQ multiplex PCR; the TCRdb copy retains only in-frame clones and omits some. That table is the source of V, J and clone size, and D and trimming were worked out from the DNA. This repertoire shows hundreds of thousands of clones, 85% to 90% found once; its top ten account for around 3.7%. The CDR3 runs to 12 residues. Germline CDR1 and CDR2: SQVTM and ANQGSEA. V was shortened by 6 bases and J by 10 bases, with 15 bases between the two germline ends. Residents of about two dozen US areas, aged about 18 to 95 years, made up the participants.

This sequence originates from a woman aged 25-40 years with acute COVID-19. This chain joins TRBV29-1 and TRBJ1-4; D gene uncertain. The specimen sequenced was PBMCs or T cells enriched from blood (not recorded which). The CDR3 DNA reads TGCAGCGTCAGCGGTAACGTAGGAAAACTGTTTTTT. Translated: CSVSGNVGKLFF.